This T cell receptor beta chain is from a study of blood T cells in healthy people across ages (dated by TCRdb to the mid-2010s). With respect to the entire study: Template switching captured roughly one uniquely barcoded TCR beta cDNA molecule per two T cells in model experiments. Using deep sequencing normalized with unique cDNA molecular identifiers, the study measured how TCR beta repertoire diversity changes with age. The donors were divided into four age groups: young (average around 16 years), middle-aged (approximately 39), aged (about 56) and long-lived (about 80). Donors of different ages were randomly distributed across sequencing lanes to avoid experimental bias. Using the same blood draw, the study looked at two additional independent replicas of 1 million unique cDNA reads for two donors, one aged 18 to 30 and the other aged 80 or older.

Donors were around 37 systemically healthy Caucasian individuals from Russia aged 6 to 90 years. Around 10 milliliters of peripheral blood were drawn from each donor into EDTA-treated Vacutainer tubes. Ficoll-Paque density-gradient centrifugation was used to isolate PBMCs, with at least 6.5 million per sample. Trizol reagent was used to extract total RNA from the PBMCs, yielding at least 5.5 micrograms per sample. The percentages of naive CD45RAhigh/CD27high T cells were determined by flow cytometry on a PBMC aliquot from every donor. Findings and caveats that apply to the study as a whole: Observed TCR beta diversity per million T cells fell roughly linearly with age, and a significant reduction was already apparent by age around 44. Compared with the aged group, more naive CD4+ T cells, fewer expanded clones and increased TCR diversity were shown by the long-lived group, suggesting age selection. Since profiling was done on bulk unsorted PBMCs, naive and antigen-experienced compartments could not be conclusively compared. Observed TCR beta diversity correlated strongly with the percentage of naive T cells measured by flow cytometry. Donor CMV infection status was unknown, potentially confounding age-related changes in expanded clonotypes. Total diversity estimates from one million sequenced T cells were considered lower bounds and underestimates.

From its cysteine to its phenylalanine, the CDR3 spans 12 amino acids. Solely the CDR3 DNA is kept, with 36 bases framed from the first base. CDR1 MNHNS and CDR2 SASEGT are derived from the germline V gene. Relative to germline, V is 4 bases shorter and J is 8 bases shorter, with 12 bases between their ends. Libraries were prepared through 5' RACE. Sequencing was carried out with an Illumina HiSeq 2500. A second PCR of about 6 to 12 cycles was performed with a sample-barcoded 5' primer and a J-beta primer mix. Each TCR beta cDNA molecule received a unique molecular identifier from a template-switch 5' adaptor carrying 12 random nucleotides. Each sample yielded at least 3 million CDR3-containing paired-end reads. First-strand cDNA was synthesized from all RNA with the Mint cDNA synthesis kit, primed by a TRBC-specific oligonucleotide. All cDNA was treated with uracil-DNA glycosylase and then went through a first 18-cycle PCR with the universal primers M1SS and BC2_uni_R. As for how the authors treated the data: For normalization, 1 million high-quality reads, each with a distinct molecular identifier, were randomly selected from each sample. Instead of being binned into consensus sequences, reads that shared molecular identifiers were thrown out. CDR3 identification, clonotype clustering and error correction used MiTCR with a Q25 quality threshold and the strictest error-elimination algorithm. Lower-bound total TCR beta diversity was estimated with a nonparametric unseen species model using Euler transformation. TCRdb ran its own pipeline on the public reads, namely fastp trimming at Q25 and MiXCR clone calling, and kept in-frame beta chains. Each CDR3 protein appears once, grouped with its most common genes and DNA. TCRdb, not the original authors, processed these V and J calls. In all, the sample holds hundreds of thousands of distinct CDR3 sequences, and 35% to 60% of those were seen once. Of the sample, approximately 18% is held by the ten largest clones.

In the case of this clonotype: Its antigen has not been determined. Base quality data are lacking; no much larger clone is found one base away.

The rearranged chain carries TRBV6-1 and TRBJ2-7; no confident D gene assignment can be made. Sequenced: blood. This TCR derives from a man older than 75 in good health. The nucleotides read TGTGCCAGCAGTGTTGCCCTTAGCCAGCAGTACTTC. This codes for CASSVALSQQYF.